This TCR beta chain was captured in a study of regulatory T cells in long-lasting Graves disease. Regarding the study as a whole: TRBV28, TRBJ1-2 and TRBJ2-5 were favored in persistent disease.

Combining iRepertoire HTBI primers with Arm-PCR of CDR3 regions, the authors built TCR beta libraries. TCRdb used MiXCR to reprocess the multiplex PCR reads, holding one entry per CDR3 protein. The data show a few hundred thousand distinct CDR3 sequences, with around 18% seen just once and 12% to 15% held by the top ten. There are many counts of this clonotype. Its antigen remains unidentified. This sample's time point: newly diagnosed GD, antithyroid drugs for less than 3 months. Making the TCR library involved RNA that had been extracted from PBMCs. The CDR3 length is 14 residues. The germline V gene has CDR1 DFQATT and CDR2 SNEGSKA (reference sequence). Another study also made use of these data, one on T cells in Graves' hyperthyroidism and ophthalmopathy.

The chain couples TRBV20-1 to TRBJ2-3; 9 bases line up with TRBD1. The J call may be incorrect, as the DNA end agrees better with TRBJ1-1. The receptor comes from a woman aged 30 to 39 with Graves disease. The starting material was peripheral blood mononuclear cells (PBMCs), obtained at new diagnosis, from a patient treated with antithyroid drugs. The CDR3 DNA follows: TGCAGTGCTAGGGAAACAGGGGGCCGGCCTGAAGCTTTCTTT. It translates to CSARETGGRPEAFF.